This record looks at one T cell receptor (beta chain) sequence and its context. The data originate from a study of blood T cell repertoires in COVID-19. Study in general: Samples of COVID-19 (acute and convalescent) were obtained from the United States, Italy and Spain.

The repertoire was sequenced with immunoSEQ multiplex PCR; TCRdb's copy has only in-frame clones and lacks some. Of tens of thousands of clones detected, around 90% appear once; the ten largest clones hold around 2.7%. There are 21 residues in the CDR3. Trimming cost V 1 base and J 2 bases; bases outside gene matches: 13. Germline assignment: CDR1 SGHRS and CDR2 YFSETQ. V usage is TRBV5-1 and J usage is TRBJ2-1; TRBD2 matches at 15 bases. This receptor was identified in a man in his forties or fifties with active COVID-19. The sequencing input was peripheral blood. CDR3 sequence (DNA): TGCGCCAGCAGCTTGTCTCCTCGGACTAGCGGGAGGGCATTTACCTACAATGAGCAGTTCTTC. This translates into CASSLSPRTSGRAFTYNEQFF.